The 20 T cell receptor beta chains below come from one sample, sequenced in a study of T cell repertoires in cytomegalovirus infection. TCRdb used MiXCR to reprocess the reads, holding one entry per CDR3 protein. The sample has 270,000 or so distinct CDR3 sequences, approximately 17% seen once. The sample was CD8+ T cells from PBMCs. These receptors were collected from a human donor in good health (CMV status not recorded). Some clones in this sample may be carry-over from other donors' samples.

CDR3 sequence: CASSLGTGAGNTIYF. In DNA form, the CDR3 reads TGTGCCAGCAGCTTAGGGACAGGGGCTGGAAACACCATATATTTT. V usage is TRBV7-8 and J usage is TRBJ1-3; 9 nucleotides line up with TRBD1. CDR3 length: 15 amino acids. The trim removed 1 base at V and 2 bases at J, leaving 0 bases unmatched. Germline V lookup: CDR1 SGHVS, CDR2 FQNEAQ.

This clonotype has at least ten counts. The chain combines TRBV7-9 with TRBJ1-1; no clear D. In germline, CDR1 is SEHNR, CDR2 FQNEAQ (reference sequence). Trimming took off 5 bases at V and 3 bases at J, with 10 bases between the two ends. The CDR3 runs to 13 residues. The CDR3 sequence is CASSDSPDTEAFF. CDR3 bases: TGTGCCAGCAGCGATTCGCCGGACACTGAAGCTTTCTTT.

This clonotype appeared once. The junction differs from germline at one of its ends, possibly a read error. The chain carries TRBV6-2 or TRBV6-3 and TRBJ1-5, with 7 bases identical to TRBD1. There are 14 residues in the CDR3. Per the germline V gene, CDR1 is MNHEY and CDR2 is SVGEGT. The DNA of the CDR3 is TGTGCCGGCAGCCGGGGGACAGTCCGTCAGCCCCAGCATTTT. Residues: CAGSRGTVRQPQHF.

This clonotype was observed a handful of times. This sequence joins TRBV20-1 and TRBJ2-4, with 7 positions matching TRBD1. From germline, CDR1 is DFQATT and CDR2 SNEGSKA (reference sequence). The CDR3 is 17 amino acids. V lost 6 bases, J lost 2 bases, and 16 bases stayed unmatched. The CDR3 spells CSARTGEVLVTKNIQYF. DNA of the CDR3: TGCAGTGCAAGAACAGGGGAAGTTTTAGTAACCAAAAACATTCAGTACTTC.

This chain uses TRBV5-4 with TRBJ1-2; 9 nucleotides line up with TRBD1. Trimming cost V 4 bases and J 8 bases; bases outside gene matches: 12. The CDR3 has 15 amino acids. Germline V gene lookup returns CDR1 SGHNT and CDR2 YYREEE (reference sequence). Here the CDR3 DNA reads TGTGCCAGCAGCCTAGGACAGGGGTCGTTGATGGGCTACACCTTC. Protein: CASSLGQGSLMGYTF. The whole variable domain, filled in from reference TRBV5-4 and TRBJ1-2, reads ETGVTQSPTHLIKTRGQQVTLRCSSQSGHNTVSWYQQALGQGPQFIFQYYREEENGRGNFPPRFSGLQFPNYSSELNVNALELDDSALYLCASSLGQGSLMGYTFGSGTRLTVV.

Comments on this clonotype: Mismatch with germline at one junction end may stem from a read error. The chain recombines TRBV9 with TRBJ1-1; unclear D gene. The V gene's germline CDR1 is SGDLS and CDR2 YYNGEE. This CDR3 is 15 amino acids long. The CDR3 DNA sequence: TGTGCCAGCGGCGTACCGCCGGTCGGTAACACTGAAGCTTTCTTT. As protein: CASGVPPVGNTEAFF.

This rearrangement joins TRBV9 to TRBJ2-3, with a weak D call TRBD2 (5 bases). This CDR3 region has 15 residues. V lost 3 bases and J lost 3, with 14 bases in between. In germline, CDR1 is SGDLS, CDR2 YYNGEE. The CDR3: CASSAGATRTDTQYF. For the CDR3, the DNA is TGTGCCAGCAGCGCCGGCGCAACTAGAACAGATACGCAGTATTTT.

This clonotype was picked up many times. The chain couples TRBV7-6 to TRBJ2-7; tentative D call: TRBD1 (5 bases). The germline V gene has CDR1 SGHVS and CDR2 FNYEAQ. The ends were cut back, 3 bases at V and 0 bases at J, with 9 bases in the middle. CDR3 length equals 14 residues. The CDR3 DNA reads TGTGCCAGCAGCTTTACAGGCAGCTCCTACGAGCAGTACTTC. This translates into CASSFTGSSYEQYF.

The V call is TRBV15, the J call TRBJ1-4; D is uncertain. V lost 0 bases to trimming and J lost 8 bases, with 16 bases between them. CDR1 and CDR2 from the germline V gene are LNHNV and YYDKDF (reference sequence). This CDR3 has 16 amino acids. The CDR3 nucleotides are TGTGCCACCAGCAGAGATCGTCGGGCCGGTGTGGAAAAACTGTTTTTT. This encodes CATSRDRRAGVEKLFF.

This clonotype was counted a few times. This chain uses TRBV6-2 or TRBV6-3 with TRBJ1-2, with D possibly TRBD1 on 5 matching bases. Germline V lookup: CDR1 MNHEY, CDR2 SVGEGT. The CDR3 is 12 amino acids. Trimming cost V 6 bases and J 3 bases, with 8 bases left between them. CDR3 amino acids: CASRGRDYGYTF. The CDR3 DNA sequence: TGTGCCAGCAGGGGGCGAGACTATGGCTACACCTTC.

The gene calls are TRBV12-5 and TRBJ2-7; maybe TRBD1 (6 bases). Per germline, CDR1 LGHNT and CDR2 FRNRAP. The length of the CDR3 is 16 residues. Trimming left V 4 bases short and J 5 bases short, with 21 bases between. The CDR3 loop is CASGSPTGKPEDEQYF. The CDR3 coding sequence is TGTGCTAGTGGTTCCCCGACAGGAAAGCCGGAGGACGAGCAGTACTTC. Filled out from reference TRBV12-5 and TRBJ2-7, the complete variable domain reads DARVTQTPRHKVTEMGQEVTMRCQPILGHNTVFWYRQTMMQGLELLAYFRNRAPLDDSGMPKDRFSAEMPDATLATLKIQPSEPRDSAVYFCASGSPTGKPEDEQYFGPGTRLTVT.

This clonotype was recorded many times. The chain combines TRBV12-3 or TRBV12-4 with TRBJ2-5, with D uncertain. This CDR3 has 12 amino acids. The V gene lost 3 bases and the J gene lost 3 bases, with 5 bases spanning the gap. The CDR3 spells CASSLAKETQYF. CDR3 bases: TGTGCCAGCAGTTTGGCAAAAGAGACCCAGTACTTC.

This clonotype was seen repeatedly, ten times or more. This sequence joins TRBV3-1 and TRBJ2-7; weak D call: TRBD1 (5 bases). CDR3 length: 15 amino acids. Trimming stripped 1 base from V and 0 bases from J, with 10 bases between. CDR1 and CDR2 (germline): LGHDT, YNNKEL (reference sequence). CDR3 nucleotide sequence: TGTGCCAGCAGCCAAGTGGTCAGGGCCTCCTACGAGCAGTACTTC. Its translation is CASSQVVRASYEQYF.

This clonotype turned up a few times. The chain employs TRBV29-1 and TRBJ2-2, with unresolved D. This CDR3 spans 14 amino acids. V was clipped by 1 base and J by 3 bases, with 9 bases between them. Germline CDR1 SQVTM, CDR2 ANQGSEA. CDR3 protein: CSVEGPHYTGELFF. CDR3 nucleotide sequence: TGCAGCGTTGAAGGGCCCCATTACACCGGGGAGCTGTTTTTT.

The table lists this clonotype with a few counts. The genes are TRBV20-1 and TRBJ1-1; no reliable D call. V lost 5 bases, J lost 0 bases, and 19 bases lay in between. The CDR3 is made up of 16 amino acids. Germline values: CDR1 DFQATT, CDR2 SNEGSKA (reference sequence). The CDR3 DNA reads as TGCAGTGCTCGAGGGTACCGGGAGACGATGAACACTGAAGCTTTCTTT. As protein: CSARGYRETMNTEAFF.

This clonotype was recorded at least ten times. The chain uses TRBV4-1 and TRBJ2-5; TRBD1 matches at 9 bases. The V segment lost 0 bases and the J segment 2 bases; nucleotides outside the gene matches: 4. CDR3 length: 16 residues. The germline V gene encodes CDR1 MGHRA and CDR2 YSYEKL. This CDR3 is CASSQDLGTGQETQYF. The CDR3 DNA reads TGCGCCAGCAGCCAAGATCTTGGGACAGGGCAAGAGACCCAGTACTTC.

This clonotype appeared many times. The V call is TRBV18, the J call TRBJ2-1; D possibly corresponds to TRBD2 (6 bases). Trimming stripped 4 bases from V and 14 bases from J, with 18 bases between. Germline V gene sequence: CDR1 KGHSH, CDR2 LQKENI. The CDR3 covers 13 residues. The CDR3 loop reads CASSRTRDSPEFF. The CDR3 nucleotides are TGTGCCAGCTCACGAACTCGGGACTCACCGGAGTTCTTC.

The chain uses TRBV11-2 and TRBJ2-7; D may be TRBD1 (6 bases). Germline V gene lookup returns CDR1 SGHAT and CDR2 FQNNGV. The CDR3 contains 14 residues. The germline V and J ends were trimmed by 5 bases and 2 bases, with 13 bases remaining between them. For the CDR3, the DNA is TGTGCCAGCAGCGCCCGGACAGTCCCCTACGAGCAGTACTTC. Translated, it gives CASSARTVPYEQYF.

V and J are TRBV2 and TRBJ2-3; TRBD2 might be the D (5 bases). Germline-derived CDR1 and CDR2 are SNHLY and FYNNEI. The ends were cut back, 4 bases at V and 0 bases at J, with 14 bases in the middle. This CDR3 region has 16 residues. The DNA for the CDR3 is TGTGCCAGCAGTGGAGAGGGCTCTCGCAGCACAGATACGCAGTATTTT. Residues: CASSGEGSRSTDTQYF. Looking up the rest from reference TRBV2 and TRBJ2-3 gives the full variable domain: EPEVTQTPSHQVTQMGQEVILRCVPISNHLYFYWYRQILGQKVEFLVSFYNNEISEKSEIFDDQFSVERPDGSNFTLKIRSTKLEDSAMYFCASSGEGSRSTDTQYFGPGTRLTVL.

This clonotype was recorded a few times. The gene calls are TRBV7-9 and TRBJ2-2; either TRBD1 or TRBD2 may supply D (6 bases each). Trimming removed 4 bases from V and 3 bases from J, with 18 bases in between. Germline CDR1 SEHNR, CDR2 FQNEAQ (reference sequence). The CDR3 runs 17 residues. CDR3 region: CASSSDRLEGDTGELFF. The CDR3, as DNA: TGTGCCAGCAGCTCTGATCGACTAGAGGGGGACACCGGGGAGCTGTTTTTT.